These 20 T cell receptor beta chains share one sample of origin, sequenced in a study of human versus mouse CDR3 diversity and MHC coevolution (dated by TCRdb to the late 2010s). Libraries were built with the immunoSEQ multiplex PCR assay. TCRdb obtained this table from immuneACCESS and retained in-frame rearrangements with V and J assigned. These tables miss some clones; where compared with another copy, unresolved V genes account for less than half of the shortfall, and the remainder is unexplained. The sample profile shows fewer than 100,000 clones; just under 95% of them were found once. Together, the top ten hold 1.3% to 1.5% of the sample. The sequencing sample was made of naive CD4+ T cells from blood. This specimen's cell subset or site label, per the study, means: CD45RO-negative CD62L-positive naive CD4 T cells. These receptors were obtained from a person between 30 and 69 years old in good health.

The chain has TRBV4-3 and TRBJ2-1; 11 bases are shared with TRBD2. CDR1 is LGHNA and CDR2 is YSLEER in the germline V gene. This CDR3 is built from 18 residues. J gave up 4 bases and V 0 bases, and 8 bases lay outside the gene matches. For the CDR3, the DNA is TGCGCCAGCAGCCAAGATAGCCTAGCGGGGGGACTTTACAATGAGCAGTTCTTC. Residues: CASSQDSLAGGLYNEQFF.

CDR3 amino acids: CASSLFSTGTVSSGNTIYF. The CDR3 region has the DNA TGTGCCAGCAGCTTGTTCAGCACAGGGACGGTGAGCTCTGGAAACACCATATATTTT. The genes are TRBV7-2 and TRBJ1-3; D is perhaps TRBD1 (6 bases). The CDR3 consists of 19 residues. Germline CDR1 SGHTA, CDR2 FQGNSA. Trimming took 3 bases from V and 0 from J, leaving 21 bases between them.

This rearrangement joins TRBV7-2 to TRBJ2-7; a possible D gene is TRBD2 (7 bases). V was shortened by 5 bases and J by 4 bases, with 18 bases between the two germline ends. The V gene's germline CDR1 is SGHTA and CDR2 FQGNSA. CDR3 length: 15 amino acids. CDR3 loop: CASSRTVGGGYEQYF. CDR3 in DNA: TGTGCCAGCAGCCGAACCGTGGGAGGGGGGTACGAGCAGTACTTC.

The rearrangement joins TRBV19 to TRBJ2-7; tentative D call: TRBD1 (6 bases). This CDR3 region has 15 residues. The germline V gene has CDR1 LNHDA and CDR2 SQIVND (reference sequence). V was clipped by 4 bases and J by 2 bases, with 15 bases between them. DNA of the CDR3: TGTGCCAGTAGTAGAGGACAGCCGGTACCCTACGAGCAGTACTTC. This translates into CASSRGQPVPYEQYF.

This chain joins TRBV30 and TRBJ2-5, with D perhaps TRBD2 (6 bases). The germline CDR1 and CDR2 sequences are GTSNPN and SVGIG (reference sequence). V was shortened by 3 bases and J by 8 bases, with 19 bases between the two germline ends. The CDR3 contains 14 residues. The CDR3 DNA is TGTGCCTGGAGCGCCTCCGGGACTGCTGATACCCAGTACTTC. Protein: CAWSASGTADTQYF.

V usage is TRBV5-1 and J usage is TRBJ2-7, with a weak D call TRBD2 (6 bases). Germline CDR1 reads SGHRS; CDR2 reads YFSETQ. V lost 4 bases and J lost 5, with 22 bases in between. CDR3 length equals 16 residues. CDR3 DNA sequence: TGCGCCAGCAGCACGGGACTTACCTACGAGCAGGACGAGCAGTACTTC. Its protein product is CASSTGLTYEQDEQYF.

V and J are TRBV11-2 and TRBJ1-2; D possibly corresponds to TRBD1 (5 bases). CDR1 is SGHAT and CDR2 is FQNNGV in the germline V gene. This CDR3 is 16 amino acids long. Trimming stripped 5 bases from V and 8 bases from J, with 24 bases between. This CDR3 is CASSPSQGGIPQGYTF. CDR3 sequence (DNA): TGTGCCAGCAGCCCTTCCCAGGGAGGGATCCCCCAGGGCTACACCTTC.

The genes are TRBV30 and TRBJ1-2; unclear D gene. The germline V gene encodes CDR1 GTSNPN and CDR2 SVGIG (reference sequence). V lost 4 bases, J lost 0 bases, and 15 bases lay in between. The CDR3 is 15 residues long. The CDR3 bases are TGTGCCTGGACCTACCAGGAACTGACTAACTATGGCTACACCTTC. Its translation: CAWTYQELTNYGYTF.

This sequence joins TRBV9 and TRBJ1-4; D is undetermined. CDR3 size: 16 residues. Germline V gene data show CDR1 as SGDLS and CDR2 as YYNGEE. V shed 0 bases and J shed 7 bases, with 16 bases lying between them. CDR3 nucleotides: TGTGCCAGCAGCGTAGGGGGTATGATCGGGGTTGAAAAACTGTTTTTT. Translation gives CASSVGGMIGVEKLFF.

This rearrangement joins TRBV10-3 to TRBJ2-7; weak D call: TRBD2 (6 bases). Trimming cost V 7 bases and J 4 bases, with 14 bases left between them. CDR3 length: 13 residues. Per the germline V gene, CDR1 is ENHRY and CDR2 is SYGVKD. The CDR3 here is CAIKSPGVYEQYF. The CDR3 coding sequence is TGTGCCATCAAGTCCCCGGGGGTTTACGAGCAGTACTTC.

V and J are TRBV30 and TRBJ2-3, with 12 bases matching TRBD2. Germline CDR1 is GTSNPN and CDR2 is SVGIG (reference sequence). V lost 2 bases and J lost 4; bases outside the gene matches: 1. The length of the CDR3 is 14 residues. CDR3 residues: CAWSTSGGPDTQYF. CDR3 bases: TGTGCCTGGAGTACTAGCGGGGGGCCAGATACGCAGTATTTT.

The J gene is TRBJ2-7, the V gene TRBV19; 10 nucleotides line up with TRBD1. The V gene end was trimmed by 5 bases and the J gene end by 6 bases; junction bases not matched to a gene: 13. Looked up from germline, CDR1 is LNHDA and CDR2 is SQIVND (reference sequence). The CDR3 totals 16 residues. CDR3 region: CASSPIPGQGLVEQYF. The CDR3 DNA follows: TGTGCCAGTAGTCCAATCCCGGGACAGGGGTTGGTCGAGCAGTACTTC.

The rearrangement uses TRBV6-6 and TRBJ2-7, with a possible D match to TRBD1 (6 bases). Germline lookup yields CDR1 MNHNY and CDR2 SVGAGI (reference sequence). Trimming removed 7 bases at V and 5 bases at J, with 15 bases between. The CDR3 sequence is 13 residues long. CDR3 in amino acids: CASKTPSGDEQYF. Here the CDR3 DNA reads TGTGCCAGCAAAACTCCGTCAGGGGACGAGCAGTACTTC.

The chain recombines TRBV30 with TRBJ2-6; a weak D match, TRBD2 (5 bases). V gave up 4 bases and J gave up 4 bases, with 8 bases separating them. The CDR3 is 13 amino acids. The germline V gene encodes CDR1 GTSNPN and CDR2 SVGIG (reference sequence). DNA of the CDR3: TGTGCCTGGAATACGGGGGGGGCCAACGTCCTGACTTTC. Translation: CAWNTGGANVLTF. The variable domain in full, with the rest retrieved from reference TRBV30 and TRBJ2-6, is SQTIHQWPATLVQPVGSPLSLECTVEGTSNPNLYWYRQAAGRGLQLLFYSVGIGQISSEVPQNLSASRPQDRQFILSSKKLLLSDSGFYLCAWNTGGANVLTFGAGSRLTVL.

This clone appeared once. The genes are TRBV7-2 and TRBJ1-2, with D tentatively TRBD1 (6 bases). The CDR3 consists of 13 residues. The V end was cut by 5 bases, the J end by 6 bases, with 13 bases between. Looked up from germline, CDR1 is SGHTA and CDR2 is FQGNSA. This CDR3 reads CASSPDRQNGYTF. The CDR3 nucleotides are TGTGCCAGCAGCCCAGACAGGCAGAATGGCTACACCTTC.

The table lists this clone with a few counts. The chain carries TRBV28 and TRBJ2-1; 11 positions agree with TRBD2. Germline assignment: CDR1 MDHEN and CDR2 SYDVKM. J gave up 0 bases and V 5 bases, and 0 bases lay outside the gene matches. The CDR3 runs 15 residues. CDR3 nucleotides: TGTGCCAGCAGTACTAGCGGGAGCTCCTACAATGAGCAGTTCTTC. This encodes CASSTSGSSYNEQFF.

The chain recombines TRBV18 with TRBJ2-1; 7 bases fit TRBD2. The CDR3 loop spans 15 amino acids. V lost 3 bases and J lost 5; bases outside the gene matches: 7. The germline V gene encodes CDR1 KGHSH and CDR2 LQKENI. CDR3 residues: CASSPGLPPDNEQFF. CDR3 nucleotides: TGTGCCAGCTCACCGGGACTACCGCCCGACAATGAGCAGTTCTTC. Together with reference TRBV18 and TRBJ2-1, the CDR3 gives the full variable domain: NAGVMQNPRHLVRRRGQEARLRCSPMKGHSHVYWYRQLPEEGLKFMVYLQKENIIDESGMPKERFSAEFPKEGPSILRIQQVVRGDSAAYFCASSPGLPPDNEQFFGPGTRLTVL.

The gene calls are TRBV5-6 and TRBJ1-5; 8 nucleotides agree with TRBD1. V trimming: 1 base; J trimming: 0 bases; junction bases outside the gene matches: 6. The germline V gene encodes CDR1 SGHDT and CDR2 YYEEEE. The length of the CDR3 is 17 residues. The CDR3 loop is CASSLTTGALSNQPQHF. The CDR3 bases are TGTGCCAGCAGCTTGACGACAGGGGCCCTTAGCAATCAGCCCCAGCATTTT.

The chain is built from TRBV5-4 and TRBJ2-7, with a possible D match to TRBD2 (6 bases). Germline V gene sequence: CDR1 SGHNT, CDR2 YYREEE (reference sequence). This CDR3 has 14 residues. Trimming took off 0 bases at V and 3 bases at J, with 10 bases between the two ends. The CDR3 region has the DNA TGTGCCAGCAGCTTGGGGAGGAGGGGCTACGAGCAGTACTTC. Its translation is CASSLGRRGYEQYF.

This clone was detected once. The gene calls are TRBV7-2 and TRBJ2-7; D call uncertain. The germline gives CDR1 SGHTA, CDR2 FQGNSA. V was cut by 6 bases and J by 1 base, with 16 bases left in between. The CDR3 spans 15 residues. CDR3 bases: TGTGCCAGCAGTAAAACCCCAGAATTTTCCTACGAGCAGTACTTC. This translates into CASSKTPEFSYEQYF.